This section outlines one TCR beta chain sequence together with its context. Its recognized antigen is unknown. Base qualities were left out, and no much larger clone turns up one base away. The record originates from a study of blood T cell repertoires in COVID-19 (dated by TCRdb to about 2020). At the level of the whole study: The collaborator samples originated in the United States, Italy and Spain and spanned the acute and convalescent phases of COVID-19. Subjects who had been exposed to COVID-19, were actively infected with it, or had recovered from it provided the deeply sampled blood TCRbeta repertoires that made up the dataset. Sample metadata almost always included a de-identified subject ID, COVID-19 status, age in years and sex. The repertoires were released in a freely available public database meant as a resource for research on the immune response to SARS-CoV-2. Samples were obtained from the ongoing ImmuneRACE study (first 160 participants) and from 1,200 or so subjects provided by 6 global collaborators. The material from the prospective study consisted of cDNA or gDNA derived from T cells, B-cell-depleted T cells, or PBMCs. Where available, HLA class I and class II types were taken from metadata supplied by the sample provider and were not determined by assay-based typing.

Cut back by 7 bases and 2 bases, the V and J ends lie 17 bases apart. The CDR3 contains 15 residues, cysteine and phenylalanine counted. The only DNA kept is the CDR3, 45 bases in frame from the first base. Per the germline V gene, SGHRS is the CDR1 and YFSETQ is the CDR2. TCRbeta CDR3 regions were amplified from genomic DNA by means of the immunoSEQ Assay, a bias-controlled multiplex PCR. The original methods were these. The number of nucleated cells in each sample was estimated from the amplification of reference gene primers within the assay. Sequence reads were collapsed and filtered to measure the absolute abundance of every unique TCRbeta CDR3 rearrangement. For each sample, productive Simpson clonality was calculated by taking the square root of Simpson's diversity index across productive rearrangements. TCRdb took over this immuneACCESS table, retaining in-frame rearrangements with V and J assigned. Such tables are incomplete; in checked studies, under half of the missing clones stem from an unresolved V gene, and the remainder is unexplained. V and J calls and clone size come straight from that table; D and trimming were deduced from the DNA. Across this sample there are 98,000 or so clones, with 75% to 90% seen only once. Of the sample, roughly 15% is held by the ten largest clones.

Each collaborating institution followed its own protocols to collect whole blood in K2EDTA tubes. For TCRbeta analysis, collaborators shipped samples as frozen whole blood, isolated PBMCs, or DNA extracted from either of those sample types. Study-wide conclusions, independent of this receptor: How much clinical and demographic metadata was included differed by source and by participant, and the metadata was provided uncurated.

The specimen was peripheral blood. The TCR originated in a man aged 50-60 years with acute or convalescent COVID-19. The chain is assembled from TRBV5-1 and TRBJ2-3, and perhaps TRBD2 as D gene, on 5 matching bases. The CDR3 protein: CASRVSGINTDTQYF. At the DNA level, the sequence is TGCGCCAGCCGGGTGTCGGGGATTAACACAGATACGCAGTATTTT.